This T cell receptor beta chain was found in a study of OX40 agonist ivuxolimab in advanced cancers. As for the study more broadly: The costimulatory receptor OX40 (CD134) was targeted by ivuxolimab, a fully human IgG2 agonistic monoclonal antibody. Intravenous ivuxolimab was administered to patients every 2 weeks at six dose levels: 0.01, 0.1, 0.3, 1.5, 3 and 10 mg/kg. Of the roughly 52 dose-escalation patients, hepatocellular carcinoma was present in about 20, melanoma in roughly 15, renal cell carcinoma in 9 and head and neck cancer in 9. The dose-escalation cohort was about 86% male with a mean age of approximately 59 years, ranging from roughly 23 to 90. Prior anti-PD-1, anti-PD-L1 or anti-CTLA-4 therapy was permitted, and approximately 39% of dose-escalation patients had received checkpoint inhibitors. Partial responses occurred in three dose-escalation patients: two with cutaneous melanoma and one with hepatocellular carcinoma. The purpose of peripheral TCRbeta sequencing was to test whether ivuxolimab changed TCR sequence diversity and led to clonal T-cell expansion. The paper covers the monotherapy dose-escalation part of the phase I ivuxolimab trial, which included N of about 50 patients.

There are 14 amino acids in the CDR3, from cysteine to phenylalanine inclusive. Only the CDR3 DNA stays, 42 bases, in frame from base 1. For this chain, trimming is 4 bases at the V end and 9 bases at the J end, and the number of junction bases without a gene match is 4. The CDR1 and CDR2 encoded by the germline V gene are MNHEY and SVGAGI. As concerns this clone: Its antigen specificity is not known. The input lacks base qualities; no much larger clone sits a single base away.

To sequence the TCRbeta CDR3 region, genomic DNA was isolated from the sorted cells. The immunoSEQ Assay was used for sequencing of TCRbeta CDR3 regions. What TCRdb holds here is the immuneACCESS table cut down to in-frame rearrangements. Part of the clones is not present; checked against another copy, under half of the missing clones reflect an unresolved V gene, and the others are unexplained. The table for this sample lists 100,000 or so clones; about 85% of them were counted only once. The ten largest clones take up 3% to 4% of the sample. The trial excluded patients who had a history of autoimmune disease or were on systemic immunosuppression. Peripheral blood for TCR sequencing was drawn from every dose cohort at baseline, at cycle 4 day 1 and at cycle 7 day 1. Samples were obtained from an open-label, multicenter, first-in-human phase I dose-escalation trial of ivuxolimab. Adults with locally advanced or metastatic head and neck squamous cell, hepatocellular, melanoma or renal cell carcinoma were enrolled in the trial. Before TCR sequencing, CD4+ and CD8+ T cells were separately sorted from peripheral blood.

Study-level results and caveats: After ivuxolimab, expanded clones were on average more numerous among CD8+ T cells than among CD4+ T cells. In the 0.1-3.0 mg/kg groups, partial responders were among the patients with the lowest normalized peripheral clonal expansion, particularly in CD8+ T cells. Which antigens the clonally expanded peripheral T cells were specific for was not determined. At doses from 0.1 to 3.0 mg/kg, clonal expansion was seen in both CD4+ and CD8+ blood T cells between baseline and week 6. Low levels of normalized T-cell clonal expansion were also seen in some patients who did not respond.

The TCR comes from an adult with an advanced solid tumor such as melanoma, head and neck, liver or kidney cancer. The chain joins TRBV6-5 to TRBJ2-1; TRBD2 matches 12 bases in the middle. The starting material was CD4+ or CD8+ T cells sorted from blood, obtained in a trial of the OX40 agonist ivuxolimab. The CDR3 region reads CASSSSGREVEQFF. The sequenced DNA is TGTGCCAGCAGTTCTAGCGGGAGGGAGGTTGAGCAGTTCTTC.